The text below deals with one TCR beta chain. Its specificity is not known. This sample is drawn from a study of blood T cells in healthy people across ages. Study-wide points: Versus aged donors, long-lived donors had higher diversity and more naive CD4+ cells.

Alongside a J-beta primer mix, a sample-barcoded 5' primer served in a second PCR lasting 7 to 11 cycles. TCRdb passed the 5' RACE reads through MiXCR, listing each CDR3 protein once. The sample includes 1.4 million to 1.5 million distinct CDR3 sequences, roughly 40% of them seen just once. Looked up from germline, CDR1 is SGHRS and CDR2 is YFSETQ. V was shortened by 0 bases and J by 1 base, with 13 bases between the two germline ends. The CDR3 contains 16 residues. This TCR derives from a woman aged 18-29 years in good health. The gene calls are TRBV5-1 and TRBJ1-1; D might be TRBD1 (6 bases). Sequenced material: blood. In DNA, the CDR3 is TGCGCCAGCAGCTTGGTATCAGGGGCCGGGAACACTGAAGCTTTCTTT. It translates to CASSLVSGAGNTEAFF.